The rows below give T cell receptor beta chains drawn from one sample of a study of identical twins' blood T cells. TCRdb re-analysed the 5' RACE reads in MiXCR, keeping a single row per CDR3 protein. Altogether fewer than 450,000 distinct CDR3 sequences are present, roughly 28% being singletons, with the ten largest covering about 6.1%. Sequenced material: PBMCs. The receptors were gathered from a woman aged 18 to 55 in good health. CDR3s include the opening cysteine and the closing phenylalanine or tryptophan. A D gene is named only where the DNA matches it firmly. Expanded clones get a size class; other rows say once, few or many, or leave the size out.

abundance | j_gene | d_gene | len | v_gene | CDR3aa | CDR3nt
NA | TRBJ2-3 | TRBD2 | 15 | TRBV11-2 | CASSWGSGRADTQYF | TGTGCCAGCAGCTGGGGTAGCGGGAGGGCCGATACGCAGTATTTT
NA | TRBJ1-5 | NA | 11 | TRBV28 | CASRKNQPQHF | TGTGCCAGCAGAAAAAATCAGCCCCAGCATTTT
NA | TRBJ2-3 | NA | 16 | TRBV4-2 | CASSQEAGRGQDTQYF | TGTGCCAGCAGCCAAGAAGCGGGCCGCGGACAAGATACGCAGTATTTT
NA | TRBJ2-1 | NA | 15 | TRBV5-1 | CASSLAGDGSNEQFF | TGCGCCAGCAGCTTGGCTGGGGACGGTAGCAATGAGCAGTTCTTC
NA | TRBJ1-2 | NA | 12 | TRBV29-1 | CSVDKQGYGYTF | TGCAGCGTTGACAAACAGGGATATGGCTACACCTTC
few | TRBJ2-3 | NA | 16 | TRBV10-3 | CAISEFRLGDTDTQYF | TGTGCCATCAGTGAGTTCCGACTAGGCGATACAGATACGCAGTATTTT
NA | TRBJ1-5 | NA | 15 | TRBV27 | CASSLDPRGSQPQHF | TGTGCCAGCAGTTTAGACCCGAGGGGCAGTCAGCCCCAGCATTTT
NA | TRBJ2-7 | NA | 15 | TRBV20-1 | CSARDSQAPNYEQYF | TGCAGTGCTAGAGATTCTCAAGCGCCAAATTACGAGCAGTACTTC
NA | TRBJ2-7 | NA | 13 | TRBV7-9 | CASSFTLSYEQYF | TGTGCCAGCAGCTTTACACTCTCCTACGAGCAGTACTTC
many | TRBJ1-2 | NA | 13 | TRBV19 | CASSIFGNYGYTF | TGTGCCAGTAGTATTTTTGGGAACTATGGCTACACCTTC
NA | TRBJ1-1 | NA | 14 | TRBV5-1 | CTSSLDPPGTEAFF | TGCACCAGCAGCTTGGACCCCCCGGGGACTGAAGCTTTCTTT
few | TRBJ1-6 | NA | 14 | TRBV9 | CASSSRDYNSPLHF | TGTGCCAGCAGCTCCAGAGACTATAATTCACCCCTCCACTTT
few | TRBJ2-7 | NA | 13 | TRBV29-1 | CSVLERAHSEQYF | TGCAGCGTCCTAGAGCGGGCCCACAGCGAGCAGTACTTC
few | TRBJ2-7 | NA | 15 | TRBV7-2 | CASSLRSPLLAEQYF | TGTGCCAGCAGCTTACGGAGCCCTTTATTAGCCGAGCAGTACTTC
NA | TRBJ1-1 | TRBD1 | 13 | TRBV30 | CAWSAGGITEAFF | TGTGCCTGGAGTGCAGGGGGCATCACTGAAGCTTTCTTT
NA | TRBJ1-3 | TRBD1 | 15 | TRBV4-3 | CTSSQGQGGMDTIYF | TGCACCAGCAGCCAAGGACAGGGTGGGATGGACACCATATATTTT
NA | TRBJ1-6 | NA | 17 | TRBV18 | CASSPQQWADYNSPLHF | TGTGCCAGCTCACCACAACAATGGGCGGATTATAATTCACCCCTCCACTTT
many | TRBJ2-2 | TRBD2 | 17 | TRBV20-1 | CSARDSSGRANTGELFF | TGCAGTGCTAGAGATTCCAGCGGGAGGGCGAACACCGGGGAGCTGTTTTTT
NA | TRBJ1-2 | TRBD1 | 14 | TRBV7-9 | CASSLYGRGLEYTF | TGTGCCAGCAGCTTATATGGCAGGGGGTTGGAATACACCTTC
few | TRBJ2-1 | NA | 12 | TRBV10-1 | CASSLLRHEQFF | TGCGCCAGCAGTTTATTAAGGCATGAGCAGTTCTTC
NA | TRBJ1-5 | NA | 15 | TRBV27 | CASSSRPRVRQPQHF | TGTGCCAGCAGTTCCCGTCCTAGGGTTCGGCAGCCCCAGCATTTT
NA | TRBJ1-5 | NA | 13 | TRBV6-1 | CASSERRNQPQHF | TGTGCCAGCAGTGAAAGGAGAAATCAGCCCCAGCATTTT
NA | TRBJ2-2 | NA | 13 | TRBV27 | CASSFSPTGELFF | TGTGCCAGCAGTTTCTCTCCCACCGGGGAGCTGTTTTTT
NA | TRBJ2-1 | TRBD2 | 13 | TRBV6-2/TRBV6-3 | CACRTSGPNEQFF | TGTGCCTGCAGAACTAGCGGTCCCAATGAGCAGTTCTTC
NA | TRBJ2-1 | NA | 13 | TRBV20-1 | CSAPLEIYNEQFF | TGCAGTGCTCCACTAGAGATTTACAATGAGCAGTTCTTC
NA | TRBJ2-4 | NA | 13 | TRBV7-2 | CASSLALVNIQYF | TGTGCCAGCAGCTTAGCTCTGGTGAACATTCAGTACTTC
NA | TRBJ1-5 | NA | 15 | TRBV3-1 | CASSPTGSGNQPQHF | TGTGCCAGCAGCCCCACAGGGTCGGGCAATCAGCCCCAGCATTTT
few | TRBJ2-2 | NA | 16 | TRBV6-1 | CASEARQRTNTGELFF | TGTGCCAGCGAAGCTAGACAGCGGACGAACACCGGGGAGCTGTTTTTT
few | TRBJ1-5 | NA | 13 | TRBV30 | CAWSGQRNQPQHF | TGTGCCTGGAGTGGGCAGAGAAATCAGCCCCAGCATTTT
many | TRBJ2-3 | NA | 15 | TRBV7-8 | CASSLVGGHTDTQYF | TGTGCCAGCAGCCTAGTGGGGGGTCACACAGATACGCAGTATTTT
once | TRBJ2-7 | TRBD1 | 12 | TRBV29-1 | CSVGQVGYEQYF | TGCAGCGTGGGACAGGTGGGCTACGAGCAGTACTTC
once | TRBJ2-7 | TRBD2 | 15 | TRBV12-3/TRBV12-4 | CASSLSGGPSYEQYF | TGTGCCAGCTCTCTCTCGGGGGGGCCGTCCTACGAGCAGTACTTC
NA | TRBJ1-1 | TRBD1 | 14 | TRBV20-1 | CSASDRGRFNEAFF | TGCAGTGCTAGTGACAGGGGGCGTTTTAATGAAGCTTTCTTT
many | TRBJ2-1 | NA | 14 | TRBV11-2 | CASTLTDWVNEQFF | TGTGCCAGCACCTTAACAGATTGGGTCAATGAGCAGTTCTTC
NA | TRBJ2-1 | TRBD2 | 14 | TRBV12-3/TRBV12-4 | CASSFRTSGTKQFF | TGTGCCAGCAGTTTTCGGACTAGCGGAACCAAGCAGTTCTTC
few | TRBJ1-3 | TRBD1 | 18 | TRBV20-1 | CSARIPSGQGSSGNTIYF | TGCAGTGCTAGGATCCCCTCCGGACAGGGAAGCTCTGGAAACACCATATATTTT
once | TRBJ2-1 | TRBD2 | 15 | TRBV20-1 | CSATLAGSSYNEQFF | TGCAGTGCTACCTTAGCGGGGAGCTCCTACAATGAGCAGTTCTTC
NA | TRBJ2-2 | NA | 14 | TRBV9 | CASSVAQTTGELFF | TGTGCCAGCAGCGTAGCCCAGACCACCGGGGAGCTGTTTTTT
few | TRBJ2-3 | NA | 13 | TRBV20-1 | CSARWSNADTQYF | TGCAGTGCTAGATGGAGCAACGCAGATACGCAGTATTTT
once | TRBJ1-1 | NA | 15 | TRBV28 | CANSSPSLVNTEAFF | TGTGCCAACAGCTCCCCTTCTCTGGTGAACACTGAAGCTTTCTTT
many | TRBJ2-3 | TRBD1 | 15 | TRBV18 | CASSPPGQSTDTQYF | TGTGCCAGCTCACCACCGGGACAGAGCACAGATACGCAGTATTTT
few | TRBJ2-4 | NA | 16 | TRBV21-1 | CASSKPQGQAKNIQYF | TGTGCCAGCAGCAAACCACAGGGTCAAGCCAAAAACATTCAGTACTTC
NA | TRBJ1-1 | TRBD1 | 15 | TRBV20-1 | CSARDLRGLRTEAFF | TGCAGTGCTAGAGACCTCAGGGGGCTGCGCACTGAAGCTTTCTTT
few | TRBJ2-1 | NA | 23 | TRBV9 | CASSAPGQAFASGPISIHNEQFF | TGTGCCAGCAGCGCCCCGGGACAGGCGTTTGCTAGCGGACCTATTTCCATCCACAATGAGCAGTTCTTC
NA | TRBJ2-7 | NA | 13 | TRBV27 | CASSFERFTEQYF | TGTGCCAGCAGTTTTGAAAGGTTCACCGAGCAGTACTTC